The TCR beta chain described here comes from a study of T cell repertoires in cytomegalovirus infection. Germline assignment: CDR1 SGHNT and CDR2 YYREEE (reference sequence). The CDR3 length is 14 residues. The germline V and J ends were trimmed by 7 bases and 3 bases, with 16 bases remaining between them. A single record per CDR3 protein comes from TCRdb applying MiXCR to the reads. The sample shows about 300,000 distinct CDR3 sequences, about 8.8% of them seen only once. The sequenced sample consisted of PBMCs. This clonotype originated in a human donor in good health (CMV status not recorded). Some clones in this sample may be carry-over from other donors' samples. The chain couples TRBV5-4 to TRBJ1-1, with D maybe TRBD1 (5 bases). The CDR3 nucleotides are TGTGCCAGCCAGGAGGGGAGGATGGACACTGAAGCTTTCTTT. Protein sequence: CASQEGRMDTEAFF.